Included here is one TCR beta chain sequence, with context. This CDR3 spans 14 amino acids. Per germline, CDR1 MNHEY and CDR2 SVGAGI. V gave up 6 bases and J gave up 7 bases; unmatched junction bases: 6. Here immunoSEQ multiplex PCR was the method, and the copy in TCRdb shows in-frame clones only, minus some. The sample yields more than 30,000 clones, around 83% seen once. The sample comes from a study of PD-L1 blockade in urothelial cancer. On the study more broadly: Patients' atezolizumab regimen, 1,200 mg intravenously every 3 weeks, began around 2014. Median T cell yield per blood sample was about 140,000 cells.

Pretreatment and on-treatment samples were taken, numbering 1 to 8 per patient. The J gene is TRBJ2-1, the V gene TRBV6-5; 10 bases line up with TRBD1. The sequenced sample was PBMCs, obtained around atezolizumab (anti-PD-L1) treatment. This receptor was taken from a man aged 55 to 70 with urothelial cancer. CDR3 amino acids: CASSRDRGGNEQFF. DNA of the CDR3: TGTGCCAGCAGCCGGGACAGGGGAGGGAATGAGCAGTTCTTC.